A selection of T cell receptor beta chains follows, all from one sample in a study of immune heterogeneity within non-small cell lung tumors. TCRdb processed the multiplex PCR reads anew with MiXCR; each CDR3 protein has one entry. The sample holds approximately 21,000 distinct CDR3 sequences, approximately 30% seen once. Sequenced input: lung tumor tissue. These receptors all come from a middle-aged man with non-small cell lung cancer. CDR3s include the opening cysteine and the closing phenylalanine or tryptophan. Fields, in order: CDR3 protein, CDR3 DNA, D gene, J gene, CDR3 length, clone size, V gene. The D gene is left open where the match is weak. Only part of the rows carry a size: once, few, many, or a class if the clone is expanded.

CDR3: CASSPWGTSNEKLFF
DNA: TGTGCCAGCTCACCGTGGGGAACGAGTAATGAAAAACTGTTTTTT
D: .
J: TRBJ1-4
length: 15
size: few
V: TRBV18

CDR3: CASSLQASGSSYNEQFF
DNA: TGCGCCAGCAGCCTCCAGGCTAGCGGGAGCTCCTACAATGAGCAGTTCTTC
D: TRBD2
J: TRBJ2-1
length: 17
size: .
V: TRBV4-3

CDR3: CSARGSEKLFF
DNA: TGCAGTGCTAGAGGGTCTGAAAAACTGTTTTTT
D: .
J: TRBJ1-4
length: 11
size: few
V: TRBV20-1

CDR3: CASSFLAGIPSSYNEQFF
DNA: TGTGCCAGCAGCTTCCTAGCGGGTATACCAAGCTCCTACAATGAGCAGTTCTTC
D: TRBD2
J: TRBJ2-1
length: 18
size: .
V: TRBV5-8

CDR3: CAWSTSGSNTGELFF
DNA: TGTGCCTGGAGCACTAGCGGGAGTAACACCGGGGAGCTGTTTTTT
D: TRBD2
J: TRBJ2-2
length: 15
size: .
V: TRBV30

CDR3: CASSIMGGQGLNQPQHF
DNA: TGTGCCAGTAGTATAATGGGGGGACAGGGTTTGAATCAGCCCCAGCATTTT
D: TRBD1
J: TRBJ1-5
length: 17
size: medium-sized
V: TRBV19

CDR3: CASGNNNSPLHF
DNA: TGTGCCAGCGGAAACAACAATTCACCCCTCCACTTT
D: .
J: TRBJ1-6
length: 12
size: many
V: TRBV27

CDR3: CASSRGGVTKETQYF
DNA: TGTGCCAGCAGCAGGGGTGGGGTAACAAAAGAGACCCAGTACTTC
D: .
J: TRBJ2-5
length: 15
size: .
V: TRBV11-2

CDR3: CASSPRGELYEQYF
DNA: TGTGCCAGCAGCCCAAGAGGGGAACTTTACGAGCAGTACTTC
D: .
J: TRBJ2-7
length: 14
size: many
V: TRBV14

CDR3: CASSFRQGTSYEQYF
DNA: TGTGCCAGCAGCTTCAGACAGGGAACAAGCTACGAGCAGTACTTC
D: TRBD1
J: TRBJ2-7
length: 15
size: .
V: TRBV5-5

CDR3: CASSLAHGTYEQYF
DNA: TGTGCCAGCAGCTTAGCTCACGGGACCTACGAGCAGTACTTC
D: .
J: TRBJ2-7
length: 14
size: many
V: TRBV7-8

CDR3: CASSQRQGRTDTQYF
DNA: TGTGCCAGCAGTCAGAGACAGGGGCGCACAGATACGCAGTATTTT
D: TRBD1
J: TRBJ2-3
length: 15
size: many
V: TRBV27

CDR3: CASSRDDDTQYF
DNA: TGTGCCAGCAGCAGGGATGACGATACGCAGTATTTT
D: .
J: TRBJ2-3
length: 12
size: many
V: TRBV9

CDR3: CASSLSGGPYEQYF
DNA: TGCGCCAGCAGCTTGTCAGGGGGCCCCTACGAGCAGTACTTC
D: TRBD1
J: TRBJ2-7
length: 14
size: many
V: TRBV5-1